These T cell receptor beta chains were read from a single sample in a study of identical twins. TCRdb re-analysed the 5' RACE reads in MiXCR, keeping a single row per CDR3 protein. The data show about 200,000 distinct CDR3 sequences, over 5% seen once. In addition, the sample was reused for a study of T cells expressing NK-cell markers.

The source material was CD8+ T cells sorted from blood. Receptor source: a young woman in good health. Both conserved end residues are part of each CDR3. The order of the fields is D gene, V gene, J gene, clone size, CDR3 DNA, CDR3 protein. The D gene is left open where the match is weak. Clone sizes are given selectively: once, few, many, or a class where the clone is expanded.

d_call: NA; v_call: TRBV20-1; j_call: TRBJ2-1; clone_size: few; cdr3_nt: TGCAGTGCTAGGTCCTCGGAGGTCGGCAATGAGCAGTTCTTC; cdr3_aa: CSARSSEVGNEQFF
d_call: TRBD1; v_call: TRBV3-1; j_call: TRBJ2-1; clone_size: few; cdr3_nt: TGTGCCAGCAGCCATCCCGGGACAGGGGCCCTATACAATGAGCAGTTCTTC; cdr3_aa: CASSHPGTGALYNEQFF
d_call: NA; v_call: TRBV20-1; j_call: TRBJ2-1; clone_size: many; cdr3_nt: TGCAGTGCTCGATACTACAATGAGCAGTTCTTC; cdr3_aa: CSARYYNEQFF
d_call: NA; v_call: TRBV29-1; j_call: TRBJ2-2; clone_size: NA; cdr3_nt: TGCAGCGTTGAAACTAGGGTTAGCACCGGGGAGCTGTTTTTT; cdr3_aa: CSVETRVSTGELFF
d_call: TRBD1; v_call: TRBV6-2/TRBV6-3; j_call: TRBJ2-5; clone_size: NA; cdr3_nt: TGTGCCAGCAGTTACCAGGGGGGACAGGGTGAGGAGACCCAGTACTTC; cdr3_aa: CASSYQGGQGEETQYF
d_call: NA; v_call: TRBV12-3/TRBV12-4; j_call: TRBJ2-2; clone_size: NA; cdr3_nt: TGTGCCAGCAGTTTAGCGGGACTCCAAAAGAACACCGGGGAGCTGTTTTTT; cdr3_aa: CASSLAGLQKNTGELFF
d_call: TRBD2; v_call: TRBV13; j_call: TRBJ2-3; clone_size: few; cdr3_nt: TGTGCCAGCAGCTCCAAGGAAGCGGGGGCTTCCACAGATACGCAGTATTTT; cdr3_aa: CASSSKEAGASTDTQYF
d_call: NA; v_call: TRBV9; j_call: TRBJ2-3; clone_size: NA; cdr3_nt: TGTGCCAGCAGCGTAGGCGGGACAGCAACAGATACGCAGTATTTT; cdr3_aa: CASSVGGTATDTQYF
d_call: TRBD1; v_call: TRBV11-3; j_call: TRBJ2-2; clone_size: NA; cdr3_nt: TGTGCCAGCAGCTCCGGGACAGTCGGGGAGCTGTTTTTT; cdr3_aa: CASSSGTVGELFF
d_call: TRBD2; v_call: TRBV11-1; j_call: TRBJ2-6; clone_size: many; cdr3_nt: TGTGCCAGCAGCTCACCTACTAGCGGGAGTACCGGGGCCAACGTCCTGACTTTC; cdr3_aa: CASSSPTSGSTGANVLTF
d_call: NA; v_call: TRBV6-6; j_call: TRBJ2-3; clone_size: NA; cdr3_nt: TGTGCCAGCAGTTACTGGGCAGCCGATACGCAGTATTTT; cdr3_aa: CASSYWAADTQYF
d_call: TRBD1; v_call: TRBV5-6; j_call: TRBJ2-1; clone_size: many; cdr3_nt: TGTGCCAGCAGCTGGGGGACAGGCAATGAGCAGTTCTTC; cdr3_aa: CASSWGTGNEQFF
d_call: NA; v_call: TRBV6-5; j_call: TRBJ1-2; clone_size: many; cdr3_nt: TGTGCCAGCAGTCTCACTGCCAGTAACTATGGCTACACCTTC; cdr3_aa: CASSLTASNYGYTF
d_call: TRBD2; v_call: TRBV27; j_call: TRBJ2-3; clone_size: many; cdr3_nt: TGTGCCAGCAGTTTAGTAGCGGGGGTCACAGATACGCAGTATTTT; cdr3_aa: CASSLVAGVTDTQYF
d_call: NA; v_call: TRBV27; j_call: TRBJ2-7; clone_size: NA; cdr3_nt: TGTGCCAGCAGTTTATCCCCGAGTATCGAGCAGTACTTC; cdr3_aa: CASSLSPSIEQYF
d_call: TRBD2; v_call: TRBV7-9; j_call: TRBJ2-5; clone_size: many; cdr3_nt: TGTGCCAGCAGCCTTAGCGGGGACGCCATTGAGACCCAGTACTTC; cdr3_aa: CASSLSGDAIETQYF
d_call: NA; v_call: TRBV6-2/TRBV6-3; j_call: TRBJ1-1; clone_size: many; cdr3_nt: TGTGCCAGCAGAATAGCAGGGAACACTGAAGCTTTCTTT; cdr3_aa: CASRIAGNTEAFF
d_call: NA; v_call: TRBV6-2/TRBV6-3; j_call: TRBJ2-1; clone_size: few; cdr3_nt: TGTGCCAGCAGCCTCCGGGACTGGCTCCACAATGAGCAGTTCTTC; cdr3_aa: CASSLRDWLHNEQFF
d_call: NA; v_call: TRBV7-9; j_call: TRBJ2-2; clone_size: few; cdr3_nt: TGTGCCAGCAGCCGATCGGAGAGGAACACCGGGGAGCTGTTTTTT; cdr3_aa: CASSRSERNTGELFF
d_call: TRBD2; v_call: TRBV20-1; j_call: TRBJ2-3; clone_size: NA; cdr3_nt: TGCAGTGCTAGAGAGAAGCGGGGGTTCCCCAGCACAGATACGCAGTATTTT; cdr3_aa: CSAREKRGFPSTDTQYF
d_call: TRBD2; v_call: TRBV30; j_call: TRBJ2-1; clone_size: few; cdr3_nt: TGTGCCTGGAGTGTATGGGCGGGAGGGGGTCGGGAGCAGTTCTTC; cdr3_aa: CAWSVWAGGGREQFF
d_call: TRBD2; v_call: TRBV19; j_call: TRBJ2-1; clone_size: NA; cdr3_nt: TGTGCCAGTAGTATAGTCCTAGCGGGAGGTGGTGAGCAGTTCTTC; cdr3_aa: CASSIVLAGGGEQFF